This T cell receptor (beta chain) was found in a study of cytomegalovirus exposure and HLA in healthy donors. Study-wide findings and caveats: Reportedly, diagnosis of cytomegalovirus status by the classifier showed high specificity and sensitivity. TCR clusters originating in the first cohort tended to co-occur in the roughly 120 validation repertoires, according to a later analysis.

Produced via immunoSEQ multiplex PCR; TCRdb's table is partial and in-frame only. The sample carries some 200,000 clones, roughly 80% recorded once. Remarks on this clone: The antigen remains undetermined.

Germline-derived CDR1 and CDR2 are SGHVS and FQNEAQ. Trimming removed 5 bases from V and 9 bases from J; junction bases left unmatched: 6. The CDR3 is 13 amino acids. This receptor was identified in a woman aged 18-30 years in good health and CMV-seropositive. Sample: PBMCs. This chain joins TRBV7-8 and TRBJ1-3; 8 positions match TRBD1. CDR3 bases: TGTGCCAGCAGCCGGGGACAGGCGGGCACCATATATTTT. Its translation is CASSRGQAGTIYF.